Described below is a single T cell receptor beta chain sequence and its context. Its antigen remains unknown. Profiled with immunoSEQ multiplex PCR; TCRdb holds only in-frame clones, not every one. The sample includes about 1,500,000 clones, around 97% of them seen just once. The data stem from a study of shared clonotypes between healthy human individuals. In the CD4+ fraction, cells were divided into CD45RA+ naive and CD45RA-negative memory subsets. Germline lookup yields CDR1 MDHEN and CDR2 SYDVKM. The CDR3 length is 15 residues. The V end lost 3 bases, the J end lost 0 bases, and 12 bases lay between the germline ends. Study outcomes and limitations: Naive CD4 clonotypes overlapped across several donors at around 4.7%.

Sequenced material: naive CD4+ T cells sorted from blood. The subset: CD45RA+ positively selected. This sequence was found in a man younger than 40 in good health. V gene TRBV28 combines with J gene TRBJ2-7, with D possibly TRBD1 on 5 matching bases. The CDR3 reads CASSFWGSSSYEQYF. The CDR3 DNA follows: TGTGCCAGCAGTTTCTGGGGCTCGAGCTCCTACGAGCAGTACTTC.